This paragraph covers one TCR beta chain sequence. The sample is drawn from a study of blood T cell repertoires in COVID-19. TCRdb's table, derived via immunoSEQ multiplex PCR, lists solely in-frame clones and lacks some. The table lists about 70,000 clones, over 75% of them singletons. Germline-derived CDR1 and CDR2 are MGHRA and YSYEKL. The V segment lost 3 bases and the J segment 2 bases; nucleotides outside the gene matches: 4. There are 16 residues in the CDR3. This TCR came from a woman under 30 with acute or convalescent COVID-19. The rearrangement joins TRBV4-1 to TRBJ1-1; 12 nucleotides line up with TRBD1. Sequenced sample: peripheral blood. This CDR3 is CASSQPGQGANTEAFF. CDR3 in DNA: TGCGCCAGCAGCCAGCCGGGACAGGGGGCAAACACTGAAGCTTTCTTT.